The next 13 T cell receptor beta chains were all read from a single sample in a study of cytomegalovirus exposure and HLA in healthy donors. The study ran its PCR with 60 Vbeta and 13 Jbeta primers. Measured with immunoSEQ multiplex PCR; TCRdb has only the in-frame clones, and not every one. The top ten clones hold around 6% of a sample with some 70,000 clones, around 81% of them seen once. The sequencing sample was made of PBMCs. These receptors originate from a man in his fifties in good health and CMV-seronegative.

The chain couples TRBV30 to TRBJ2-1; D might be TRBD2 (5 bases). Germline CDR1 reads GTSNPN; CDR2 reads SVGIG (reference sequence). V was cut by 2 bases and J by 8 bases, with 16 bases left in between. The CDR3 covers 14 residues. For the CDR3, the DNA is TGTGCCTGGAGTTACCATTCGGGGAACGATGAGCAGTTCTTC. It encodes CAWSYHSGNDEQFF.

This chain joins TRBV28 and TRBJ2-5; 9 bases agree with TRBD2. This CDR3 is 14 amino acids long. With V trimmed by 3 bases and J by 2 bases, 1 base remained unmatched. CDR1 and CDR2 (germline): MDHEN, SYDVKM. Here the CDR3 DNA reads TGTGCCAGCAGTTTCCTAGCGGGACAAGAGACCCAGTACTTC. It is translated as CASSFLAGQETQYF.

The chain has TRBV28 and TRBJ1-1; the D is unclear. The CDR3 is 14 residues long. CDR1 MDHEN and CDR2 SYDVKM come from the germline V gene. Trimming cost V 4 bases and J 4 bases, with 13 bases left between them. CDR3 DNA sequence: TGTGCCAGCAGTTCCCGAGGCAGCCGCACTGAAGCTTTCTTT. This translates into CASSSRGSRTEAFF.

CDR3 protein: CASSPGMSGSYNEQFF. The CDR3 DNA reads TGTGCCAGCAGCCCTGGGATGTCGGGGTCCTACAATGAGCAGTTCTTC. The chain is built from TRBV7-3 and TRBJ2-1, with a possible D match to TRBD2 (5 bases). Per germline, CDR1 SGHTA and CDR2 FQGTGA. The CDR3 is made up of 16 amino acids. Trimming cost V 5 bases and J 1 base, with 15 bases left between them.

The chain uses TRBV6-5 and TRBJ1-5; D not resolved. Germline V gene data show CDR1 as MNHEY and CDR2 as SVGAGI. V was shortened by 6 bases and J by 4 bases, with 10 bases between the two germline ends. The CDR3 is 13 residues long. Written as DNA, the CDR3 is TGTGCCAGCAGCCAACTCGGGAATCAGCCCCAGCATTTT. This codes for CASSQLGNQPQHF.

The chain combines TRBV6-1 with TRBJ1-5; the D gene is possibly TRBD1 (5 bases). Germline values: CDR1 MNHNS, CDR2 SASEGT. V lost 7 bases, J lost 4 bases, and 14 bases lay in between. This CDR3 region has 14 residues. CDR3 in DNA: TGTGCCAGCACCGAAAGGAGGGGAAATCAGCCCCAGCATTTT. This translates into CASTERRGNQPQHF.

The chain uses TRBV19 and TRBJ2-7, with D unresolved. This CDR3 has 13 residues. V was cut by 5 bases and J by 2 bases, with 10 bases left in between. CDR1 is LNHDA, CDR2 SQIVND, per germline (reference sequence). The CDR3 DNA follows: TGTGCCAGTAGTGCGCAGGTTGCCTACGAGCAGTACTTC. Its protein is CASSAQVAYEQYF.

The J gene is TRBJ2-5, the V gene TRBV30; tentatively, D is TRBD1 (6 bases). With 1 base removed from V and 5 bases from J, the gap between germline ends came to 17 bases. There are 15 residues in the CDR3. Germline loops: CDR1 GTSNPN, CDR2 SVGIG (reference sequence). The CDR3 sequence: CAWSGGTPNSETQYF. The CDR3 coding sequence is TGTGCCTGGAGTGGGGGGACACCGAACAGTGAGACCCAGTACTTC.

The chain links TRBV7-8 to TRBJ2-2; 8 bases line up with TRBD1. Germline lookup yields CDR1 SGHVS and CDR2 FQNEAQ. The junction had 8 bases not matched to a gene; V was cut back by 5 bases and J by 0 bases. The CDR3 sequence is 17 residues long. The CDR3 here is CASSPRDRLPNTGELFF. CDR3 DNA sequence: TGTGCCAGCAGCCCCCGGGACAGGCTACCGAACACCGGGGAGCTGTTTTTT.

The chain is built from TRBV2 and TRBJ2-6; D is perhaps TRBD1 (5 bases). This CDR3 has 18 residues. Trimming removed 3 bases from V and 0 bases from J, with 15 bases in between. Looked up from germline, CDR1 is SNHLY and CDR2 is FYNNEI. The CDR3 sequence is CASSDSRAGYSGANVLTF. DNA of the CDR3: TGTGCCAGCAGTGATAGCAGGGCAGGTTACTCTGGGGCCAACGTCCTGACTTTC. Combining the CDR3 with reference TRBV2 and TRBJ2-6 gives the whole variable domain EPEVTQTPSHQVTQMGQEVILRCVPISNHLYFYWYRQILGQKVEFLVSFYNNEISEKSEIFDDQFSVERPDGSNFTLKIRSTKLEDSAMYFCASSDSRAGYSGANVLTFGAGSRLTVL.

CDR3 in amino acids: CAWSVSGKETQYF. CDR3 DNA: TGTGCCTGGAGTGTGTCGGGAAAAGAGACCCAGTACTTC. The chain links TRBV30 to TRBJ2-5, with D possibly matching TRBD2 (5 bases). The V gene's germline CDR1 is GTSNPN and CDR2 SVGIG (reference sequence). The CDR3 spans 13 residues. Trimming took 0 bases from V and 3 from J, leaving 8 bases between them.

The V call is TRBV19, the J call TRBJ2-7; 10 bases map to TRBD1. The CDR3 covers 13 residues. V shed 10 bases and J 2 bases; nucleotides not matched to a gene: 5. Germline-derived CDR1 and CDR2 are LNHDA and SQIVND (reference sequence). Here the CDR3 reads CATRDRGTYEQYF. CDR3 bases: TGTGCCACTCGGGACAGGGGAACCTACGAGCAGTACTTC.

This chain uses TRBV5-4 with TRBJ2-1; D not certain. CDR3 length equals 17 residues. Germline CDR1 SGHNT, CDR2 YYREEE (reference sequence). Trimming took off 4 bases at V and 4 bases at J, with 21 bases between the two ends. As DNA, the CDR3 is TGTGCCAGCAGCCCACGTCAGACTTCAAACTTATACAATGAGCAGTTCTTC. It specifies CASSPRQTSNLYNEQFF.